These 28 T cell receptor beta chains came from one sample sequenced in a study of cytotoxic CD8 clonotypes in ibrutinib-treated CLL. Assay: immunoSEQ multiplex PCR; the TCRdb copy retains only in-frame clones and omits some. In the table there are approximately 150,000 clones, roughly 84% of which are singletons. The sequencing used PBMCs, collected at disease progression, from a patient treated with ibrutinib. The receptor source for this set is a human donor with chronic lymphocytic leukemia.

The chain links TRBV5-8 to TRBJ2-2; D gene uncertain. Trimming removed 0 bases at V and 5 bases at J, with 8 bases between. CDR3 length: 14 residues. Germline loops: CDR1 SGHTS, CDR2 YDEGEE. CDR3 in amino acids: CASSLAGTTGELFF. CDR3 DNA sequence: TGTGCCAGCAGCTTGGCCGGTACAACCGGGGAGCTGTTTTTT. Supplemented by reference TRBV5-8 and TRBJ2-2, the full variable domain reads EAGVTQSPTHLIKTRGQQATLRCSPISGHTSVYWYQQALGLGLQFLLWYDEGEERNRGNFPPRFSGRQFPNYSSELNVNALELEDSALYLCASSLAGTTGELFFGEGSRLTVL.

This clone was picked up one time. This rearrangement joins TRBV9 to TRBJ2-5; 7 bases are shared with TRBD2. The germline V gene encodes CDR1 SGDLS and CDR2 YYNGEE. V lost 2 bases to trimming and J lost 5 bases; unmatched junction nucleotides: 6. The CDR3 extends over 14 amino acids. The CDR3 DNA reads TGTGCCAGCAGCGTGGGAGGGGTTGGGGAGACCCAGTACTTC. It encodes CASSVGGVGETQYF.

CDR3: CASSFYGTSAYNEQFF. In nucleotides, the CDR3 is TGTGCCAGTAGTTTCTACGGGACTAGCGCCTACAATGAGCAGTTCTTC. J is TRBJ2-1 and V is TRBV19; the match to TRBD2 covers 10 bases. The J segment lost 2 bases and the V segment lost 5 bases, leaving 6 bases of the junction unmatched. The CDR3 has 16 residues. CDR1 and CDR2 (germline): LNHDA, SQIVND (reference sequence).

This clone has a single count. The genes are TRBV18 and TRBJ1-2; D remains unclear. This CDR3 region has 13 residues. V was clipped by 4 bases and J by 6 bases, with 12 bases between them. CDR1 and CDR2 from the germline V gene are KGHSH and LQKENI. The CDR3 bases are TGTGCCAGCTCACAAGACGGCACAGATGGCTACACCTTC. This gives the protein CASSQDGTDGYTF.

The rearrangement joins TRBV7-9 to TRBJ1-2, with D possibly TRBD1 on 6 matching bases. Per the germline V gene, CDR1 is SEHNR and CDR2 is FQNEAQ (reference sequence). The CDR3 totals 15 residues. Deletions cut 6 bases from V and 3 bases from J, with 17 bases between. For the CDR3, the DNA is TGTGCCAGCAGACATTCGGGGGGGCTGGACTATGGCTACACCTTC. Residues: CASRHSGGLDYGYTF.

The V gene is TRBV5-1, the J gene TRBJ2-7; TRBD1 might be the D (6 bases). The CDR3 runs to 15 residues. Trimming shortened V by 4 bases and J by 2 bases, and 16 bases separated the two germline ends. CDR1 SGHRS and CDR2 YFSETQ come from the germline V gene. The CDR3 sequence is CASSHAGTPTYEQYF. In DNA form, the CDR3 reads TGCGCCAGCAGCCACGCAGGGACACCCACCTACGAGCAGTACTTC. Using reference TRBV5-1 and TRBJ2-7 for the parts outside the CDR3, the full variable domain is KAGVTQTPRYLIKTRGQQVTLSCSPISGHRSVSWYQQTPGQGLQFLFEYFSETQRNKGNFPGRFSGRQFSNSRSEMNVSTLELGDSALYLCASSHAGTPTYEQYFGPGTRLTVT.

The chain is built from TRBV6-6 and TRBJ2-5; TRBD1 matches at 7 bases. The junction had 5 bases not matched to a gene; V was cut back by 5 bases and J by 5 bases. In germline, CDR1 is MNHNY, CDR2 SVGAGI (reference sequence). This CDR3 region has 13 residues. The CDR3 here is CASSVDRVETQYF. Here the CDR3 DNA reads TGTGCCAGCAGTGTAGACAGGGTTGAGACCCAGTACTTC.

The J gene is TRBJ2-7, the V gene TRBV5-1, with 8 bases lining up with TRBD1. The CDR3 spans 14 residues. J lost 1 base, V lost 2 bases, and 2 bases had no gene match. Germline lookup yields CDR1 SGHRS and CDR2 YFSETQ. The CDR3 DNA follows: TGCGCCAGCAGCTTAGGGGACAGGTCCTACGAGCAGTACTTC. It encodes CASSLGDRSYEQYF.

V gene TRBV7-2 combines with J gene TRBJ2-1; 8 bases align to TRBD2. The CDR3 length is 14 residues. V gave up 8 bases and J gave up 1 base; unmatched junction bases: 4. Germline V CDR1 and CDR2: SGHTA, FQGNSA. CDR3 residues: CASESGSSYNEQFF. The CDR3 nucleotides read TGTGCCAGCGAGAGCGGGAGTTCCTACAATGAGCAGTTCTTC. Drawing the rest from reference TRBV7-2 and TRBJ2-1, the complete variable domain is GAGVSQSPSNKVTEKGKDVELRCDPISGHTALYWYRQSLGQGLEFLIYFQGNSAPDKSGLPSDRFSAERTGGSVSTLTIQRTQQEDSAVYLCASESGSSYNEQFFGPGTRLTVL.

This clone has only a few counts. The chain combines TRBV18 with TRBJ1-4; D perhaps matches TRBD1 (6 bases). The CDR3 sequence is 18 residues long. Trimming cost V 1 base and J 2 bases, with 17 bases left between them. Looked up from germline, CDR1 is KGHSH and CDR2 is LQKENI. The CDR3 nucleotides read TGTGCCAGCTCACCACTGTCCGGGACAAGCCGTACTAATGAAAAACTGTTTTTT. Its protein product is CASSPLSGTSRTNEKLFF.

This sequence joins TRBV5-1 and TRBJ2-2; unclear D gene. CDR3 length: 13 amino acids. Germline V gene sequence: CDR1 SGHRS, CDR2 YFSETQ. Trimming shortened V by 0 bases and J by 8 bases, and 8 bases separated the two germline ends. CDR3 residues: CASSLELQGELFF. The CDR3, as DNA: TGCGCCAGCAGCTTGGAGCTCCAGGGGGAGCTGTTTTTT.

The J gene is TRBJ2-1, the V gene TRBV28; TRBD2 aligns across 10 bases. The trim removed 6 bases at V and 4 bases at J, leaving 6 bases unmatched. Germline V CDR1 and CDR2: MDHEN, SYDVKM. The CDR3 contains 15 residues. The CDR3 reads CASRHEREGYNEQFF. CDR3 DNA: TGTGCCAGCAGGCACGAGCGGGAGGGATACAATGAGCAGTTCTTC.

The CDR3 nucleotides are TGTGCCAGCAGCTTATCCCCCGGGCAGGCTGAAGCTTTCTTT. As protein: CASSLSPGQAEAFF. The rearrangement joins TRBV7-3 to TRBJ1-1; unclear D gene. The CDR3 totals 14 residues. V was cut by 2 bases and J by 6 bases, with 13 bases left in between. Per the germline V gene, CDR1 is SGHTA and CDR2 is FQGTGA.

The CDR3 here is CATSRAGQGARVNVLTF. DNA of the CDR3: TGTGCCACCAGCAGAGCGGGACAGGGGGCGAGAGTTAACGTCCTGACTTTC. This chain links TRBV15 with TRBJ2-6; 12 nucleotides agree with TRBD1. Germline V gene sequence: CDR1 LNHNV, CDR2 YYDKDF (reference sequence). The V and J ends lost 1 base and 10 bases, in that order; junction bases with no gene match: 8. The CDR3 is 17 amino acids.

The chain couples TRBV2 to TRBJ2-7, with no clear D. Deletions cut 7 bases from V and 0 bases from J, with 10 bases between. This CDR3 contains 13 residues. Germline loops: CDR1 SNHLY, CDR2 FYNNEI. This CDR3 is CASIGGASYEQYF. CDR3 nucleotides: TGTGCCAGCATCGGCGGAGCCTCCTACGAGCAGTACTTC.

The CDR3 coding sequence is TGCGCCAGCCGCGGCGGGAGAAACGAGCAGTACTTC. Translating gives CASRGGRNEQYF. The V call is TRBV5-1, the J call TRBJ2-7; 7 positions agree with TRBD2. V shed 7 bases, J shed 5 bases, and the junction held 6 bases outside the gene matches. This CDR3 contains 12 residues. CDR1 and CDR2 from the germline V gene are SGHRS and YFSETQ.

The rearrangement links TRBV27 to TRBJ1-5; possible D gene TRBD1, 6 bases. Trimming removed 3 bases from V and 4 bases from J, with 13 bases in between. Germline loops: CDR1 MNHEY, CDR2 SMNVEV (reference sequence). The CDR3 has 15 amino acids. The CDR3 nucleotides read TGTGCCAGCAGTTTTTATGGTACAGGGAATCAGCCCCAGCATTTT. This codes for CASSFYGTGNQPQHF.

This clone came up a few times. The chain recombines TRBV4-2 with TRBJ1-1; D remains ambiguous. The CDR3 has 14 amino acids. CDR1 is LGHNA, CDR2 YNFKEQ, per germline. Trimming left V 2 bases short and J 2 bases short, with 9 bases between. The CDR3 DNA is TGTGCCAGCAGCCAATACACGATAAACACTGAAGCTTTCTTT. This codes for CASSQYTINTEAFF.

This sequence joins TRBV4-3 and TRBJ2-7; 13 positions agree with TRBD2. The CDR3 is made up of 16 amino acids. The germline V gene has CDR1 LGHNA and CDR2 YSLEER. J gave up 7 bases and V 1 base, and 7 bases lay outside the gene matches. DNA of the CDR3: TGCGCCAGCAGCCAAGGGAGGACTAGCGGGAGATCAGAGCAGTACTTC. It translates to CASSQGRTSGRSEQYF.

The V gene is TRBV19, the J gene TRBJ2-3; tentatively, D is TRBD1 (7 bases). The germline CDR1 and CDR2 sequences are LNHDA and SQIVND (reference sequence). V was shortened by 7 bases and J by 1 base, with 12 bases between the two germline ends. The CDR3 runs 14 residues. The CDR3 DNA follows: TGTGCCAGTACTCTCAGGGGGGGCACAGATACGCAGTATTTT. Protein product: CASTLRGGTDTQYF.

A single count supports this clone. The genes are TRBV25-1 and TRBJ1-4, with D possibly TRBD1 on 5 matching bases. The V end was cut by 4 bases, the J end by 8 bases, with 11 bases between. The CDR3 extends over 13 amino acids. Germline V gene sequence: CDR1 MGHDK, CDR2 SYGVNS. The CDR3 reads CASSGQGWEKLFF. The CDR3 region has the DNA TGTGCCAGCAGTGGCCAGGGATGGGAAAAACTGTTTTTT.

V gene TRBV18 combines with J gene TRBJ2-3, with 14 positions matching TRBD2. Germline assignment: CDR1 KGHSH and CDR2 LQKENI. The CDR3 sequence is 18 residues long. V dropped 3 bases and J dropped 0; count of bases not matched to a gene: 5. The CDR3 coding sequence is TGTGCCAGCTCACCGGGACTAGCGGGAGACCCCAGCACAGATACGCAGTATTTT. This sequence encodes CASSPGLAGDPSTDTQYF.

The genes are TRBV4-1 and TRBJ1-2; D possibly corresponds to TRBD1 (5 bases). The germline V and J ends were trimmed by 2 bases and 5 bases, with 9 bases remaining between them. Looked up from germline, CDR1 is MGHRA and CDR2 is YSYEKL. This CDR3 is 13 amino acids long. The CDR3 bases are TGCGCCAGCAGCCAACCACAGGTGTATGGCTACACCTTC. Protein: CASSQPQVYGYTF.

The chain recombines TRBV4-2 with TRBJ2-6, with TRBD1 matching over 10 bases. CDR1 LGHNA and CDR2 YNFKEQ come from the germline V gene. Trimming removed 2 bases from V and 0 bases from J; junction bases left unmatched: 4. This CDR3 contains 18 residues. The CDR3 DNA sequence: TGTGCCAGCAGCCAACCCGGGACAGGGGCCTCTGGGGCCAACGTCCTGACTTTC. Protein sequence: CASSQPGTGASGANVLTF.

The chain is built from TRBV28 and TRBJ1-5, with D unclear. This CDR3 region has 18 residues. Trimming took 6 bases from V and 0 from J, leaving 21 bases between them. Germline V gives CDR1 MDHEN, CDR2 SYDVKM. CDR3 protein: CASSRGVVQAYSNQPQHF. CDR3 nucleotide sequence: TGTGCCAGCAGCCGCGGGGTGGTCCAAGCTTATAGCAATCAGCCCCAGCATTTT. The full variable domain, rest sourced from reference TRBV28 and TRBJ1-5, is DVKVTQSSRYLVKRTGEKVFLECVQDMDHENMFWYRQDPGLGLRLIYFSYDVKMKEKGDIPEGYSVSREKKERFSLILESASTNQTSMYLCASSRGVVQAYSNQPQHFGDGTRLSIL.

The chain recombines TRBV28 with TRBJ2-7; perhaps TRBD2 as D (5 bases). Trimming left V 6 bases short and J 2 bases short, with 8 bases between. The CDR3 has 12 amino acids. Per the germline V gene, CDR1 is MDHEN and CDR2 is SYDVKM. The CDR3 DNA sequence: TGTGCCAGCAGGGTCGGGACCTACGAGCAGTACTTC. The encoded protein is CASRVGTYEQYF.

This clone was observed once. This chain uses TRBV7-3 with TRBJ1-1; TRBD1 matches 7 bases. The trim removed 5 bases at V and 4 bases at J, leaving 7 bases unmatched. This CDR3 has 14 residues. CDR1 is SGHTA, CDR2 FQGTGA, per germline. The CDR3 region has the DNA TGTGCCAGCAGCCCTCAGGGGGGGACCACTGAAGCTTTCTTT. Encoded protein: CASSPQGGTTEAFF.

The genes are TRBV21-1 and TRBJ2-1. TRBV21-1 is labeled a pseudogene. The CDR3 consists of 15 residues. CDR3 region: CASYSDHCSYNEQFF. The CDR3 DNA sequence: TGTGCCAGCTACTCGGACCATTGCTCCTACAATGAGCAGTTCTTC.